The rows below give T cell receptor beta chains drawn from one sample of a study of T cell responses to AZD1222 COVID-19 vaccine. Assay used: immunoSEQ multiplex PCR; TCRdb lists only in-frame clones, some missing. The data hold some 150,000 clones, with about nine tenths observed a single time. The specimen comprised peripheral blood, sampled on day 0 of MenACWY control vaccination. Receptors were obtained from an adult in good health. The CDR3 runs from the conserved cysteine through the conserved F or W. Fields, in order: clone size, D gene, J gene, V gene, CDR3 DNA, CDR3 protein. A D gene is named only where the DNA matches it firmly. For some rows the clone size is stated as once, few or many, or as a class when expanded; others skip it.

>-|TRBD1|TRBJ2-6|TRBV27
TGTGCCAGCAGTTACAGGGGGATCAGCTCTGGGGCCAACGTCCTGACTTTC
CASSYRGISSGANVLTF
>-|TRBD1|TRBJ2-2|TRBV27
TGTGCCAGCAGTCGACAGGGACATAACACCGGGGAGCTGTTTTTT
CASSRQGHNTGELFF
>-|-|TRBJ1-2|TRBV6-2/TRBV6-3
TGTGCCAGCAGTTACGGCCCTGGTGGCGTCTATGGCTACACCTTC
CASSYGPGGVYGYTF
>-|TRBD1|TRBJ1-5|TRBV10-3
TGTGCCATCAGCCCGGGACAGTTAAATCAGCCCCAGCATTTT
CAISPGQLNQPQHF
>-|TRBD1|TRBJ1-6|TRBV7-3
TGTGCCAGCAGCTCCCCCGGGACAGGGATAGGTGATCGTAATTCACCCCTCCACTTT
CASSSPGTGIGDRNSPLHF
>-|TRBD1|TRBJ2-5|TRBV3-1/TRBV3-2
TGTGCCAGCAGACCCCCGGGACAGGGATCGGGGGAGACCCAGTACTTC
CASRPPGQGSGETQYF
>-|-|TRBJ1-3|TRBV9
TGTGCCAGCAGCGTAGGGACACTCGCCTCTGGAAACACCATATATTTT
CASSVGTLASGNTIYF
>-|-|TRBJ1-1|TRBV10-3
TGTGCCATCAGTGGGCAGGGACGGGGGACTGAAGCTTTCTTT
CAISGQGRGTEAFF
>once|-|TRBJ1-5|TRBV6-5
TGTGCCAGCAGAGGGCAGCACAATCAGCCCCAGCATTTT
CASRGQHNQPQHF
>-|-|TRBJ1-3|TRBV11-2
TGTGCCAGCAGCTTAGCAGGCTCTGGAAACACCATATATTTT
CASSLAGSGNTIYF
>-|TRBD2|TRBJ2-7|TRBV5-8
TGTGCCAGCAGCTTGGTAGGTACTAGCGGCTACGAGCAGTACTTC
CASSLVGTSGYEQYF
>-|-|TRBJ1-2|TRBV6-5
TGTGCCAGCAGTTACTCGACGCGAGGAACCTATGGCTACACCTTC
CASSYSTRGTYGYTF
>-|TRBD1|TRBJ1-6|TRBV27
TGTGCCAGCAGCCGGACAGGCGCCCGAAGCTCCTATAATTCACCCCTCCACTTT
CASSRTGARSSYNSPLHF
>-|-|TRBJ1-6|TRBV7-9
TGTGCCAGCAGCGGAAGACATTCACCCCTCCACTTT
CASSGRHSPLHF